The rows below give T cell receptor beta chains drawn from one sample of a study of response to subunit inactivated influenza vaccine. TCRdb used MiXCR to reprocess the RT-PCR reads, holding one entry per CDR3 protein. The data hold about 780,000 distinct CDR3 sequences, with 18% observed a single time. The sample here was PBMCs from blood, taken less than 6 days after vaccination. The receptors shown here come from a man in his forties or fifties who received an inactivated influenza vaccine. CDR3s include the opening cysteine and the closing phenylalanine or tryptophan. The order of the fields is CDR3 DNA, CDR3 protein, V gene, D gene, J gene, clone size. The D gene is left open where the match is weak. Rows give clone size only sometimes, using once, few, many, or a class for an expanded clone.

cdr3_nt: TGTGCCAGCAGTTCAGGGAACAGGGGTTTAGCAGATACGCAGTATTTT; cdr3_aa: CASSSGNRGLADTQYF; v_call: TRBV12-3/TRBV12-4; d_call: TRBD1; j_call: TRBJ2-3; clone_size: few
cdr3_nt: TGCAGTGCTAGGACCAGGAGGAACACTGAAGCTTTCTTT; cdr3_aa: CSARTRRNTEAFF; v_call: TRBV20-1; d_call: -; j_call: TRBJ1-1; clone_size: -
cdr3_nt: TGCAGCGCTTCCGGACAGGTTGCAGGTTCTGGAAACACCATATATTTT; cdr3_aa: CSASGQVAGSGNTIYF; v_call: TRBV29-1; d_call: TRBD1; j_call: TRBJ1-3; clone_size: few
cdr3_nt: TGTGCCAGCAGCCCAGAGACGGCGTACACCGGGGAGCTGTTTTTT; cdr3_aa: CASSPETAYTGELFF; v_call: TRBV5-5; d_call: -; j_call: TRBJ2-2; clone_size: -
cdr3_nt: TGCAGTGCTACCGGGACATCTGTATCTCAAGAGACCCAGTACTTC; cdr3_aa: CSATGTSVSQETQYF; v_call: TRBV20-1; d_call: -; j_call: TRBJ2-5; clone_size: many
cdr3_nt: TGCAGTGCGAAACGGGGTAGCTCCTACAATGAGCAGTTCTTC; cdr3_aa: CSAKRGSSYNEQFF; v_call: TRBV20-1; d_call: -; j_call: TRBJ2-1; clone_size: many
cdr3_nt: TGTGCCAGCAGTTTGATCGGGTACAATGAGCAGTTCTTC; cdr3_aa: CASSLIGYNEQFF; v_call: TRBV28; d_call: -; j_call: TRBJ2-1; clone_size: -
cdr3_nt: TGTGCCAGCAGCCCCGAGGGACTCCTCACAGATACGCAGTATTTT; cdr3_aa: CASSPEGLLTDTQYF; v_call: TRBV7-2; d_call: -; j_call: TRBJ2-3; clone_size: few
cdr3_nt: TGTGCCAGCAGTTACTCTTATACCGACGCCCTCTATGAGCAGTTCTTC; cdr3_aa: CASSYSYTDALYEQFF; v_call: TRBV6-5; d_call: -; j_call: TRBJ2-1; clone_size: -
cdr3_nt: TGTGCCAGCAGCTTAGACGGGAGCGGCAATTCACCCCTCCACTTT; cdr3_aa: CASSLDGSGNSPLHF; v_call: TRBV7-9; d_call: -; j_call: TRBJ1-6; clone_size: -
cdr3_nt: TGTGCCGGGGGGCCTGGGGATACGCAGTATTTT; cdr3_aa: CAGGPGDTQYF; v_call: TRBV6-6; d_call: -; j_call: TRBJ2-3; clone_size: -
cdr3_nt: TGTGCCAGCAGACGGACAATCAACTATGGCTACACCTTC; cdr3_aa: CASRRTINYGYTF; v_call: TRBV6-1; d_call: -; j_call: TRBJ1-2; clone_size: few
cdr3_nt: TGTGCCAGCAGGGAGCTCACACTCAACACCGGGGAGCTGTTTTTT; cdr3_aa: CASRELTLNTGELFF; v_call: TRBV6-2/TRBV6-3; d_call: -; j_call: TRBJ2-2; clone_size: many
cdr3_nt: TGTGCCAGCAGCCAAAGTGCCAGACCGAACACTGAAGCTTTCTTT; cdr3_aa: CASSQSARPNTEAFF; v_call: TRBV3-1; d_call: -; j_call: TRBJ1-1; clone_size: -
cdr3_nt: TGTGCCAGCAGCCCAGGGGTCAACTCAAATGAAAAACTGTTTTTT; cdr3_aa: CASSPGVNSNEKLFF; v_call: TRBV5-5; d_call: -; j_call: TRBJ1-4; clone_size: -
cdr3_nt: TGTGCCAGCAGAGATCGACAGGGTTGGAGCTCCTACGAGCAGTACTTC; cdr3_aa: CASRDRQGWSSYEQYF; v_call: TRBV6-1; d_call: TRBD1; j_call: TRBJ2-7; clone_size: few
cdr3_nt: TGCAGTGCTAGACCCGAAAAGCGGGAGATCTCCTACAATGAGCAGTTCTTC; cdr3_aa: CSARPEKREISYNEQFF; v_call: TRBV20-1; d_call: TRBD2; j_call: TRBJ2-1; clone_size: -
cdr3_nt: TGCAGTGCTAGAGACTTCACGGGGGGCGACTACGAGCAGTACTTC; cdr3_aa: CSARDFTGGDYEQYF; v_call: TRBV20-1; d_call: -; j_call: TRBJ2-7; clone_size: -
cdr3_nt: TGTGCCAGTAGTTCCCAGGGGAGCTATGGCTACACCTTC; cdr3_aa: CASSSQGSYGYTF; v_call: TRBV19; d_call: -; j_call: TRBJ1-2; clone_size: -
cdr3_nt: TGCGCCAGCAGCCCCTATCCGGGAGTCCAGGGCACCGGGGAGCTGTTTTTT; cdr3_aa: CASSPYPGVQGTGELFF; v_call: TRBV5-1; d_call: -; j_call: TRBJ2-2; clone_size: -
cdr3_nt: TGTGCCAGCAGCCCCGTTAGCGGGGGCTTCTACGAGCAGTACTTC; cdr3_aa: CASSPVSGGFYEQYF; v_call: TRBV3-1; d_call: TRBD2; j_call: TRBJ2-7; clone_size: -
cdr3_nt: TGCAGTGCTCCCGGGCCAGCGGGGGGCCCCGAGCAGTACTTC; cdr3_aa: CSAPGPAGGPEQYF; v_call: TRBV20-1; d_call: TRBD2; j_call: TRBJ2-7; clone_size: -